This is a list of T cell receptor beta chains from one sample in a study of cytomegalovirus exposure and HLA in healthy donors. Sequenced by immunoSEQ multiplex PCR; TCRdb stores in-frame clones only, minus some. The repertoire holds tens of thousands of clones, with 90% as singletons. The sequenced sample consisted of PBMCs. These receptors originate from a man younger than 30 in good health and CMV-seronegative. The CDR3 runs from the conserved cysteine through the conserved F or W. A D gene is named only where the DNA matches it firmly. Size is omitted from some rows. Given values are once, few, many or a class for expanded clones.

d_gene	abundance	v_gene	j_gene	CDR3aa	CDR3nt
NA	NA	TRBV27	TRBJ2-7	CASQGIENEQYF	TGTGCCAGTCAGGGAATTGAGAACGAGCAGTACTTC
NA	NA	TRBV5-4	TRBJ2-3	CASSFSDTRDTQYF	TGTGCCAGCAGCTTCTCCGATACCCGGGATACGCAGTATTTT
TRBD1	NA	TRBV27	TRBJ2-7	CASSSGTEIYEQYF	TGTGCCAGCAGTTCCGGGACAGAAATCTACGAGCAGTACTTC
TRBD1	NA	TRBV9	TRBJ2-1	CASSTSTTGTDGYNEQFF	TGTGCCAGCAGCACCAGCACCACCGGGACAGATGGATACAATGAGCAGTTCTTC
NA	few	TRBV5-5	TRBJ2-7	CASSLVGASYEQYF	TGTGCCAGCAGCTTGGTAGGGGCGAGCTACGAGCAGTACTTC
NA	NA	TRBV23-1	TRBJ2-3	CASSQPTSDRPGTDTQYF	TGCGCCAGCAGTCAACCGACTTCTGACAGGCCCGGGACAGATACGCAGTATTTT
NA	NA	TRBV5-6	TRBJ2-7	CASSLDRSTSYEQYF	TGTGCCAGCAGCTTGGACAGATCAACCTCCTACGAGCAGTACTTC
NA	once	TRBV5-1	TRBJ2-5	CASRPGSGGETQYF	TGCGCCAGCAGACCCGGAAGTGGGGGGGAGACCCAGTACTTC
TRBD1	NA	TRBV19	TRBJ2-1	CASSLGTGNLGEQFF	TGTGCCAGTAGTTTAGGGACAGGCAATTTGGGTGAGCAGTTCTTC
TRBD1	NA	TRBV10-3	TRBJ2-3	CAISPGTGDTQYF	TGTGCCATCAGCCCCGGGACAGGCGATACGCAGTATTTT
TRBD2	NA	TRBV28	TRBJ2-7	CASSQLAGGLSNEQYF	TGTGCCAGCAGCCAACTAGCGGGAGGGCTATCGAACGAGCAGTACTTC
NA	NA	TRBV4-1	TRBJ2-1	CASSQGPTYNEQFF	TGCGCCAGCAGCCAAGGCCCTACCTACAATGAGCAGTTCTTC
NA	NA	TRBV19	TRBJ1-5	CASSIEGGRKPQHF	TGTGCCAGTAGTATAGAAGGGGGAAGAAAGCCCCAGCATTTT
NA	NA	TRBV11-3	TRBJ2-7	CASSLTAIGLPTYEQYF	TGTGCCAGCAGTCTAACCGCAATAGGACTGCCCACCTACGAGCAGTACTTC
NA	few	TRBV29-1	TRBJ2-7	CSVARDTGSYEQYF	TGCAGCGTTGCCCGGGACACAGGCTCCTACGAGCAGTACTTC
NA	NA	TRBV19	TRBJ2-3	CASISGAGDTQYF	TGTGCCAGTATCAGCGGAGCGGGAGATACGCAGTATTTT
NA	NA	TRBV21-1	TRBJ2-2	CASRGGREHRGVAGELFF	TGTGCCAGCAGGGGAGGCCGCGAACACCGGGGAGTGGCCGGGGAGCTGTTTTTT
NA	few	TRBV30	TRBJ1-1	CAWMMSTEAFF	TGTGCCTGGATGATGAGCACTGAAGCTTTCTTT
NA	NA	TRBV7-7	TRBJ2-3	CASSSHGETGDTQYF	TGTGCTAGCAGCTCACACGGGGAGACGGGAGATACGCAGTATTTT
NA	NA	TRBV4-2	TRBJ2-1	CASSQEYQGYNEQFF	TGTGCCAGCAGCCAAGAATACCAGGGGTACAATGAGCAGTTCTTC
TRBD1	NA	TRBV5-1	TRBJ2-1	CASSLAGTGEYNEQFF	TGCGCCAGCAGCTTGGCAGGGACAGGGGAATACAATGAGCAGTTCTTC
NA	NA	TRBV18	TRBJ2-3	CASSTTERTDTQYF	TGTGCCAGCTCTACAACAGAGCGCACAGATACGCAGTATTTT
NA	NA	TRBV6-1	TRBJ1-1	CASRRGNTEAFF	TGTGCCAGCAGGCGGGGGAACACTGAAGCTTTCTTT
NA	NA	TRBV30	TRBJ2-7	CAWSPGEGQYF	TGTGCCTGGAGCCCGGGAGAGGGGCAGTACTTC
NA	once	TRBV29-1	TRBJ1-1	CSVGLLMNTEAFF	TGCAGCGTTGGACTGCTAATGAACACTGAAGCTTTCTTT
TRBD2	few	TRBV7-2	TRBJ2-1	CASSPPWTSGSREQFF	TGTGCCAGCAGCCCACCCTGGACTAGCGGGAGTCGGGAGCAGTTCTTC
TRBD2	NA	TRBV5-4	TRBJ2-2	CASSSNGLAGAGNTGELFF	TGTGCCAGCAGCTCGAACGGACTAGCGGGAGCCGGGAACACCGGGGAGCTGTTTTTT
NA	NA	TRBV10-3	TRBJ2-1	CAISESRLAPGGEQFF	TGTGCCATCAGTGAGTCTCGGCTAGCGCCCGGGGGTGAGCAGTTCTTC
TRBD2	NA	TRBV7-9	TRBJ2-7	CASSSTSGIDEQYF	TGTGCCAGCAGCTCTACTAGCGGGATCGACGAGCAGTACTTC
TRBD1	NA	TRBV27	TRBJ1-5	CASSLGTGNQPQHF	TGTGCCAGCAGCCTGGGGACAGGGAATCAGCCCCAGCATTTT
TRBD2	NA	TRBV7-2	TRBJ2-7	CASSSRGASGRLGEQYF	TGTGCCAGCAGCTCTAGGGGGGCTAGCGGGAGGTTGGGGGAGCAGTACTTC
NA	NA	TRBV5-4	TRBJ2-1	CASSSGLAVVDEQFF	TGTGCCAGCAGCTCCGGACTCGCAGTCGTGGATGAGCAGTTCTTC